The following is a T cell receptor (beta chain) sequence with its context. What this receptor recognizes is not known. Base quality data are lacking; no much larger clone is found one base away. CDR1 is given as SGHTA and CDR2 as FQGNSA, both from the germline V gene. The junction carries 11 bases between V and J, which are trimmed by 2 bases and 0 bases respectively. The CDR3 goes from the cysteine to the phenylalanine over 16 residues. Only the CDR3 portion is preserved as DNA: 48 bases, with reading frame beginning at the first base. The data were obtained in a study of response to subunit inactivated influenza vaccine listed by TCRdb under 2018. About the full investigation: To follow how T cells responded to a trivalent subunit inactivated influenza vaccine, the researchers relied on deep quantitative profiling of the T cell receptor repertoire. Overall study results and their limits: The authors proposed that each seasonal influenza vaccination may bring in only a limited number of new T cells.

Libraries were constructed by RT-PCR. Sequenced on an Illumina HiSeq 2500. TCRdb itself trimmed the public reads at Q25 with fastp, ran MiXCR and retained productive beta chains. CDR3 protein sequences are deduplicated, and each keeps its most common genes and DNA. Across this sample there are roughly 570,000 distinct CDR3 sequences, with 12% to 15% seen only once. Approximately 10% of the sample is in the top ten clones. Source: PBMCs from blood, taken 11 to 12 days after vaccination. Here the chain combines TRBV7-2 and TRBJ1-3; the D gene identity is not certain. The clonotype was recovered from a man aged 45-60 years who received an inactivated influenza vaccine. Donor details come from another sample of the same person, matched by shared clones. The CDR3 region reads CASSLMPANSGNTIYF. The DNA reads TGTGCCAGCAGCTTAATGCCAGCCAACTCTGGAAACACCATATATTTT.